Shown below are 5 T cell receptor beta chains from a single sample sequenced in a study of tumor-infiltrating lymphocytes in localized non-small cell lung cancer. TCRdb's copy holds only in-frame clones and misses some; the assay was immunoSEQ multiplex PCR. Here the sample spans thousands of clones, around two thirds being singletons. The sequencing sample was made of uninvolved lung tissue not adjacent to the tumor. The source is a human donor with non-small cell lung cancer.

In DNA, the CDR3 is TGCGCCAGCAGCCAAGGAGGCAGGGGGCCTGGAAACACCATATATTTT. Translating gives CASSQGGRGPGNTIYF. V gene TRBV4-3 combines with J gene TRBJ1-3; 8 nucleotides agree with TRBD1. Unmatched junction bases numbered 4, after V lost 1 base and J lost 2 bases. Germline CDR1 LGHNA, CDR2 YSLEER. The CDR3 has 16 residues.

The chain carries TRBV5-1 and TRBJ2-5; 7 bases match TRBD2. The ends lost 1 base at V and 5 bases at J; junction bases unmatched: 8. CDR3 length: 15 residues. In germline, CDR1 is SGHRS, CDR2 YFSETQ. The CDR3 DNA reads TGCGCCAGCAGCTTGCAGGGAGGGGCCCGGGAGACCCAGTACTTC. It specifies CASSLQGGARETQYF.

This chain joins TRBV5-5 and TRBJ2-3; 7 nucleotides line up with TRBD1. Germline CDR1 reads SGHKS; CDR2 reads YYEKEE (reference sequence). This CDR3 has 15 residues. The trim removed 3 bases at V and 3 bases at J, leaving 7 bases unmatched. This CDR3 is CASSSRQGSTDTQYF. The CDR3 region has the DNA TGTGCCAGCAGCTCCCGACAGGGTAGTACAGATACGCAGTATTTT.

The rearrangement uses TRBV5-1 and TRBJ1-4; no reliable D call. This CDR3 has 13 amino acids. The germline gives CDR1 SGHRS, CDR2 YFSETQ. V lost 4 bases, J lost 2 bases, and 6 bases lay in between. The CDR3 DNA reads TGCGCCAGCAGCCAAGACACTAATGAAAAACTGTTTTTT. Amino acids: CASSQDTNEKLFF. The variable domain in full, completed from reference TRBV5-1 and TRBJ1-4, reads KAGVTQTPRYLIKTRGQQVTLSCSPISGHRSVSWYQQTPGQGLQFLFEYFSETQRNKGNFPGRFSGRQFSNSRSEMNVSTLELGDSALYLCASSQDTNEKLFFGSGTQLSVL.

The rearrangement uses TRBV7-9 and TRBJ1-6, with D perhaps matching TRBD1 (6 bases). Trimming took off 1 base at V and 7 bases at J, with 14 bases between the two ends. CDR3 length equals 16 residues. The V gene's germline CDR1 is SEHNR and CDR2 FQNEAQ (reference sequence). This CDR3 reads CASSLGAGAGNSPLHF. CDR3 DNA: TGTGCCAGCAGCTTAGGCGCAGGGGCAGGGAATTCACCCCTCCACTTT.